This passage covers 32 T cell receptor beta chains from one sample sequenced in a study of T cell repertoires in ileal Crohn's disease. Some clones are missing from TCRdb's copy, which holds only in-frame ones; the method was immunoSEQ multiplex PCR. The table shows about 7,400 clones, with roughly 76% occurring only once. Sequenced input: ileal tissue. Every receptor here comes from an adult with Crohn's disease.

This chain joins TRBV19 and TRBJ1-1; D remains unclear. The CDR3 consists of 15 residues. V dropped 2 bases and J dropped 4 bases, with 14 bases sitting between them. Germline CDR1 is LNHDA and CDR2 is SQIVND (reference sequence). The CDR3 DNA is TGTGCCAGTAGTATAATTTCGGAGGGTAGCACTGAAGCTTTCTTT. This translates into CASSIISEGSTEAFF.

The chain links TRBV25-1 to TRBJ2-7, with 12 bases matching TRBD2. Germline CDR1 MGHDK, CDR2 SYGVNS. J was trimmed by 4 bases and V by 4 bases; bases with no gene match: 14. CDR3 length: 18 residues. DNA for the CDR3: TGTGCCAGCAGTGGGAAGACTAGCGGGAGTTGGAATCTGTACGAGCAGTACTTC. Its protein product is CASSGKTSGSWNLYEQYF.

This chain connects TRBV6-6 to TRBJ2-7; weak D call: TRBD1 (6 bases). The CDR3 totals 12 residues. The germline gives CDR1 MNHNY, CDR2 SVGAGI (reference sequence). Deletions cut 6 bases from V and 5 bases from J, with 11 bases between. The CDR3 region has the DNA TGTGCCAGCAGCCGGACAGATAACGAGCAGTACTTC. Translated, it gives CASSRTDNEQYF.

V is TRBV5-8 and J is TRBJ1-1; 7 bases line up with TRBD1. J was trimmed by 5 bases and V by 4 bases; bases with no gene match: 5. This CDR3 region has 13 residues. CDR1 SGHTS and CDR2 YDEGEE come from the germline V gene. Here the CDR3 reads CASSLNRGTEAFF. The CDR3 coding sequence is TGTGCCAGCAGCCTGAACAGGGGAACTGAAGCTTTCTTT.

The chain joins TRBV18 to TRBJ1-1; 9 nucleotides match TRBD1. V was pared by 2 bases and J by 1 base, with 2 bases of the junction left unmatched. CDR3 size: 15 residues. Germline values: CDR1 KGHSH, CDR2 LQKENI. The CDR3 DNA reads as TGTGCCAGCTCACCAGGGACAGGGCGGAACACTGAAGCTTTCTTT. This encodes CASSPGTGRNTEAFF.

The chain employs TRBV11-3 and TRBJ1-1; D unclear. V lost 4 bases and J lost 1, with 7 bases in between. CDR1 is SGHNT and CDR2 is YENEEA in the germline V gene. The CDR3 spans 13 residues. DNA for the CDR3: TGTGCCAGCAGCTCGGAGGGGAACACTGAAGCTTTCTTT. Its protein is CASSSEGNTEAFF. The full variable domain, its missing parts supplied by reference TRBV11-3 and TRBJ1-1, is EAGVVQSPRYKIIEKKQPVAFWCNPISGHNTLYWYLQNLGQGPELLIRYENEEAVDDSQLPKDRFSAERLKGVDSTLKIQPAELGDSAVYLCASSSEGNTEAFFGQGTRLTVV.

This clone occurred a few times. The gene calls are TRBV29-1 and TRBJ2-1; D unclear. CDR3 size: 10 residues. CDR1 and CDR2 (germline): SQVTM, ANQGSEA. V was shortened by 4 bases and J by 6 bases, with 4 bases between the two germline ends. In DNA form, the CDR3 reads TGCAGCGTTGGTCTCAATGAGCAGTTCTTC. Protein: CSVGLNEQFF.

The count of this clone is one. The rearrangement links TRBV11-3 to TRBJ1-1, with D perhaps matching TRBD1 (6 bases). This CDR3 comprises 13 residues. CDR1 is SGHNT, CDR2 YENEEA, per germline. With 5 bases removed from V and 6 bases from J, the gap between germline ends came to 13 bases. This CDR3 reads CASSPRGGAEAFF. The CDR3 DNA reads as TGTGCCAGCAGCCCACGGGGGGGCGCTGAAGCTTTCTTT. The variable domain in full, completed from reference TRBV11-3 and TRBJ1-1, reads EAGVVQSPRYKIIEKKQPVAFWCNPISGHNTLYWYLQNLGQGPELLIRYENEEAVDDSQLPKDRFSAERLKGVDSTLKIQPAELGDSAVYLCASSPRGGAEAFFGQGTRLTVV.

The rearrangement links TRBV6-5 to TRBJ2-3; 11 bases align to TRBD2. This CDR3 comprises 15 residues. The V gene end was trimmed by 2 bases and the J gene end by 5 bases; junction bases not matched to a gene: 3. The germline V gene has CDR1 MNHEY and CDR2 SVGAGI. CDR3 sequence: CASSYLAGGRDTQYF. The DNA for the CDR3 is TGTGCCAGCAGTTACCTAGCGGGAGGCAGAGATACGCAGTATTTT.

This chain uses TRBV25-1 with TRBJ2-7; 9 positions match TRBD1. V dropped 6 bases and J dropped 5; count of bases not matched to a gene: 8. This CDR3 contains 14 residues. CDR1 MGHDK and CDR2 SYGVNS come from the germline V gene. The CDR3 DNA is TGTGCCAGCAGCCCGGGACAGGGTATCGACGAGCAGTACTTC. This gives the protein CASSPGQGIDEQYF.

The chain combines TRBV18 with TRBJ1-3; tentative D call: TRBD1 (5 bases). The CDR3 is 14 residues long. CDR1 KGHSH and CDR2 LQKENI come from the germline V gene. V was cut by 3 bases and J by 5 bases, with 11 bases left in between. CDR3 residues: CASSPGAGRNTIYF. The CDR3 coding sequence is TGTGCCAGCTCACCGGGTGCAGGGAGAAACACCATATATTTT.

The V gene is TRBV6-1, the J gene TRBJ2-7, with 7 bases lining up with TRBD1. V lost 0 bases, J lost 0 bases, and 2 bases stayed unmatched. The germline V gene encodes CDR1 MNHNS and CDR2 SASEGT. CDR3 length: 15 amino acids. The CDR3 here is CASSEAGGGSYEQYF. Here the CDR3 DNA reads TGTGCCAGCAGTGAAGCAGGGGGCGGCTCCTACGAGCAGTACTTC.

This chain joins TRBV7-9 and TRBJ1-2; a possible D gene is TRBD1 (6 bases). Germline lookup yields CDR1 SEHNR and CDR2 FQNEAQ (reference sequence). CDR3 length: 14 amino acids. Trimming removed 1 base at V and 3 bases at J, with 9 bases between. The chain's CDR3 is CASSLEEGDYGYTF. The CDR3 nucleotides are TGTGCCAGCAGCTTAGAAGAGGGGGACTATGGCTACACCTTC.

The chain recombines TRBV6-1 with TRBJ2-7; 11 nucleotides match TRBD2. Trimming removed 6 bases from V and 3 bases from J; junction bases left unmatched: 7. The CDR3 has 15 amino acids. The V gene's germline CDR1 is MNHNS and CDR2 SASEGT. This CDR3 reads CASRWPGLADYEQYF. The CDR3 bases are TGTGCCAGCAGGTGGCCGGGACTAGCGGACTACGAGCAGTACTTC.

The J gene is TRBJ2-5, the V gene TRBV18; D is possibly TRBD1 (5 bases). Between the trimmed V and J ends, which lost 0 bases and 4 bases, there was a span of 15 bases. CDR1 and CDR2 (germline): KGHSH, LQKENI. The CDR3 consists of 16 residues. DNA for the CDR3: TGTGCCAGCTCACCACCCCTGACAGATGCAGGAGAGACCCAGTACTTC. Protein sequence: CASSPPLTDAGETQYF.

The V call is TRBV7-3, the J call TRBJ2-7; no clear D. The ends were cut back, 2 bases at V and 3 bases at J, with 8 bases in the middle. Germline values: CDR1 SGHTA, CDR2 FQGTGA. This CDR3 contains 13 residues. As DNA, the CDR3 is TGTGCCAGCAGCTTAGGCCGTGGCTACGAGCAGTACTTC. Translation gives CASSLGRGYEQYF.

J is TRBJ2-2 and V is TRBV11-3; 8 nucleotides match TRBD1. The CDR3 runs to 14 residues. Looked up from germline, CDR1 is SGHNT and CDR2 is YENEEA. Trimming removed 6 bases from V and 5 bases from J; junction bases left unmatched: 5. The CDR3 DNA reads TGTGCCAGCAGGGCAGGGGGCTCAACCGGGGAGCTGTTTTTT. It is translated as CASRAGGSTGELFF.

This clone was seen only a few times. The chain is built from TRBV21-1 and TRBJ2-1; no DNA check was done on the table's D call, TRBD2. TRBV21-1 is designated a pseudogene. CDR3 size: 12 residues. The CDR3 spells CAASGTRQEQFF. The CDR3 DNA reads as TGTGCCGCCTCGGGGACTAGACAGGAGCAGTTCTTC.

The table lists this clone with a few counts. V and J are TRBV19 and TRBJ1-1; 9 nucleotides align to TRBD1. The CDR3 has 13 residues. With 9 bases clipped from V and 6 bases from J, the junction kept 8 bases outside the gene matches. CDR1 and CDR2 (germline): LNHDA, SQIVND (reference sequence). The DNA for the CDR3 is TGTGCCAGCCGAGGGACAGGGTACTCTGAAGCTTTCTTT. Encoded protein: CASRGTGYSEAFF.

V and J are TRBV5-1 and TRBJ2-7; the match to TRBD1 covers 7 bases. J was trimmed by 0 bases and V by 0 bases; bases with no gene match: 3. This CDR3 comprises 15 residues. Germline loops: CDR1 SGHRS, CDR2 YFSETQ. CDR3 in amino acids: CASSLGGTASYEQYF. The CDR3 DNA is TGCGCCAGCAGCTTGGGTGGGACAGCCTCCTACGAGCAGTACTTC.

The V gene is TRBV5-5, the J gene TRBJ1-5, with 7 bases that match TRBD1. CDR3 size: 15 residues. Trimming took 0 bases from V and 4 from J; bases not matched to a gene: 4. CDR1 and CDR2 from the germline V gene are SGHKS and YYEKEE (reference sequence). As DNA, the CDR3 is TGTGCCAGCAGCTTGGCGGCAGGGGGTAATCAGCCCCAGCATTTT. This gives the protein CASSLAAGGNQPQHF.

The chain combines TRBV5-1 with TRBJ2-1; 13 bases map to TRBD2. The length of the CDR3 is 16 residues. V lost 4 bases to trimming and J lost 7 bases; unmatched junction nucleotides: 8. Germline V lookup: CDR1 SGHRS, CDR2 YFSETQ. CDR3 in amino acids: CASSVLGTSGINEQFF. CDR3 bases: TGCGCCAGCAGCGTGCTGGGGACTAGCGGGATTAATGAGCAGTTCTTC.

This clone was picked up one time. The chain combines TRBV6-1 with TRBJ2-7; D is possibly TRBD2 (6 bases). There are 15 residues in the CDR3. Germline lookup yields CDR1 MNHNS and CDR2 SASEGT. V was trimmed by 4 bases and J by 2 bases, leaving 15 bases between them. As DNA, the CDR3 is TGTGCCAGCAGTGGGGCCCAGGGAGGTACCTACGAGCAGTACTTC. Its translation is CASSGAQGGTYEQYF.

This chain connects TRBV19 to TRBJ2-5; TRBD2 matches at 16 bases. The V gene's germline CDR1 is LNHDA and CDR2 SQIVND (reference sequence). CDR3 length: 19 amino acids. With V trimmed by 0 bases and J by 4 bases, 8 bases remained unmatched. CDR3 nucleotides: TGTGCCAGTAGTATAGAGGAGGGGACTAGCGGGAGGGGGGGAGAGACCCAGTACTTC. Amino acids: CASSIEEGTSGRGGETQYF.

The chain couples TRBV7-2 to TRBJ1-2; D gene unclear. The CDR3 is 15 amino acids. Germline CDR1 is SGHTA and CDR2 is FQGNSA. With 2 bases removed from V and 6 bases from J, the gap between germline ends came to 16 bases. CDR3 sequence reads: CASSLSGLQRDGYTF. DNA for the CDR3: TGTGCCAGCAGCTTATCAGGTCTACAGAGGGATGGCTACACCTTC.

The chain employs TRBV7-9 and TRBJ2-7; TRBD2 agrees at 13 bases. This CDR3 region has 16 residues. In germline, CDR1 is SEHNR, CDR2 FQNEAQ (reference sequence). V trimming: 4 bases; J trimming: 6 bases; junction bases outside the gene matches: 9. The CDR3 sequence: CASSSQPGLAGLEQYF. CDR3 in DNA: TGTGCCAGCAGCTCCCAACCGGGACTAGCGGGACTCGAGCAGTACTTC.

The V gene is TRBV7-9, the J gene TRBJ2-7, with D unclear. Germline values: CDR1 SEHNR, CDR2 FQNEAQ (reference sequence). Trimming shortened V by 10 bases and J by 0 bases, and 10 bases separated the two germline ends. There are 12 residues in the CDR3. The CDR3 DNA sequence: TGTGCCATGGGCCCGAGCTCCTACGAGCAGTACTTC. Encoded protein: CAMGPSSYEQYF.

A few counts support this clone. A junction boundary mismatches the germline segment, possibly from a read error. This sequence joins TRBV14 and TRBJ2-1, with 8 bases fitting TRBD2. This CDR3 has 16 residues. Germline lookup yields CDR1 SGHDN and CDR2 FVKESK. The CDR3 bases are TGTGCCAGCAGCCAAGTAGCGGGGTACTCCAACAATGAGCAGTTCTTC. The encoded protein is CASSQVAGYSNNEQFF.

The chain joins TRBV4-2 to TRBJ2-2; TRBD2 aligns across 8 bases. Germline trimming cut 5 bases from V and 5 bases from J; bases unmatched to any gene: 4. The CDR3 is 14 amino acids. CDR1 LGHNA and CDR2 YNFKEQ come from the germline V gene. CDR3 region: CASSAGGETGELFF. In nucleotides, the CDR3 is TGTGCCAGCAGCGCGGGAGGAGAAACCGGGGAGCTGTTTTTT.

The rearrangement joins TRBV2 to TRBJ1-1; the match to TRBD1 covers 7 bases. The CDR3 sequence is 13 residues long. Looked up from germline, CDR1 is SNHLY and CDR2 is FYNNEI. V gave up 4 bases and J gave up 1 base; unmatched junction bases: 0. The CDR3 bases are TGTGCCAGCAGTGGACAGGGGAACACTGAAGCTTTCTTT. Protein product: CASSGQGNTEAFF.

The chain links TRBV6-6 to TRBJ2-7, with 12 bases identical to TRBD2. The CDR3 is 15 residues long. Germline values: CDR1 MNHNY, CDR2 SVGAGI (reference sequence). J gave up 5 bases and V 5 bases, and 7 bases lay outside the gene matches. The chain's CDR3 is CASSTTSGRSDEQYF. The CDR3 DNA sequence: TGTGCCAGCAGTACGACTAGCGGGAGATCCGACGAGCAGTACTTC.

This clone occurred once. The chain uses TRBV19 and TRBJ2-2, with 7 bases fitting TRBD1. This CDR3 region has 11 residues. The germline V gene has CDR1 LNHDA and CDR2 SQIVND (reference sequence). V shed 9 bases, J shed 9 bases, and the junction held 4 bases outside the gene matches. The CDR3 coding sequence is TGTGCCAGCAGACAGGGATGGGAGCTGTTTTTT. Its translation is CASRQGWELFF.